One sample yielded the 32 T cell receptor beta chains listed below, sequenced in a study of blood T cells in healthy people across ages (dated by TCRdb to the mid-2010s). Libraries were built with 5' RACE. Sequencing was performed on an Illumina HiSeq 2500. A second PCR of about 6 to 12 cycles was run with a J-beta primer mix and a sample-barcoded 5' primer. TCRdb handled the public reads itself, with Q25 trimming in fastp and clone calling in MiXCR, and kept productive beta chains. Each entry merges the rows of one CDR3 protein and shows their most common DNA and genes. For this sample there are around 1,000,000 distinct CDR3 sequences; 20% to 25% appear just once. In total, the top ten clones hold approximately 0.79% of the sample. This same sample was also part of a study on T cells of mothers and their children.

Sequencing was performed on blood. The receptors come from a girl aged 2 to 9 in good health.

A few counts support this clonotype. J is TRBJ2-5 and V is TRBV7-8; the D gene could be TRBD1 or TRBD2 (5 bases each). There are 16 residues in the CDR3. Trimming removed 1 base from V and 4 bases from J, with 16 bases in between. Germline CDR1 SGHVS, CDR2 FQNEAQ. CDR3: CASSLGVRVGGETQYF. The CDR3 DNA follows: TGTGCCAGCAGCTTAGGCGTCAGGGTAGGAGGAGAGACCCAGTACTTC.

The V call is TRBV6-5, the J call TRBJ1-2; TRBD1 agrees at 12 bases. The V and J ends lost 5 bases and 4 bases, in that order; junction bases with no gene match: 11. CDR3 length equals 17 residues. Germline V CDR1 and CDR2: MNHEY, SVGAGI. CDR3 DNA: TGTGCCAGCAGTACTTTTCCGGGACAGGGGGCCCCCTATGGCTACACCTTC. This gives the protein CASSTFPGQGAPYGYTF.

The V and J genes are TRBV27 and TRBJ2-5; D may match TRBD1 or TRBD2 (6 bases each). CDR1 and CDR2 (germline): MNHEY, SMNVEV (reference sequence). V lost 5 bases, J lost 4 bases, and 17 bases lay in between. The CDR3 is 15 amino acids. The CDR3 loop is CASSVSPGALETQYF. The CDR3, as DNA: TGTGCCAGCAGTGTTTCCCCGGGGGCGTTAGAGACCCAGTACTTC.

This clonotype was seen only a few times. The rearrangement links TRBV10-3 to TRBJ2-1; TRBD2 matches 7 bases. After removal of 11 bases from V and 7 bases from J, the junction contained 14 bases not matched to a gene. Germline CDR1 and CDR2: ENHRY and SYGVKD. The CDR3 loop spans 14 amino acids. CDR3 bases: TGTGCCTCGGCGGGGGACCTTAGCGTGAATGAGCAGTTCTTC. Translation: CASAGDLSVNEQFF.

The chain joins TRBV7-9 to TRBJ2-5; 7 bases agree with TRBD1. Germline values: CDR1 SEHNR, CDR2 FQNEAQ (reference sequence). V lost 5 bases, J lost 4 bases, and 13 bases stayed unmatched. The CDR3 totals 16 residues. Written as DNA, the CDR3 is TGTGCCAGCAGCATTCAACAGGGGAACAGAGGAGAGACCCAGTACTTC. Protein: CASSIQQGNRGETQYF.

This clonotype was counted between two and nine times. V and J are TRBV3-1 and TRBJ2-5; 10 bases map to TRBD2. Near its end, the DNA agrees better with TRBJ2-7, so the J call may be wrong. The V gene's germline CDR1 is LGHDT and CDR2 YNNKEL (reference sequence). This CDR3 contains 14 residues. The CDR3 loop is CASKREGPSYEQYF. DNA of the CDR3: TGTGCCAGCAAGCGGGAGGGCCCCTCCTACGAGCAGTACTTC.

This clonotype was recorded a few times. The chain is built from TRBV15 and TRBJ2-7; D remains unclear. The germline CDR1 and CDR2 sequences are LNHNV and YYDKDF (reference sequence). Trimming cost V 1 base and J 4 bases, with 8 bases left between them. The CDR3 sequence is 13 residues long. The CDR3 is CATSRVLRYEQYF. The DNA of the CDR3 is TGTGCCACCAGCAGAGTCCTCAGATACGAGCAGTACTTC. The entire variable domain, with the rest obtained from reference TRBV15 and TRBJ2-7, is as follows: DAMVIQNPRYQVTQFGKPVTLSCSQTLNHNVMYWYQQKSSQAPKLLFHYYDKDFNNEADTPDNFQSRRPNTSFCFLDIRSPGLGDTAMYLCATSRVLRYEQYFGPGTRLTVT.

This clonotype was observed a handful of times. The J gene is TRBJ2-3, the V gene TRBV7-2; D is possibly TRBD2 (6 bases). Trimming removed 5 bases from V and 4 bases from J, with 16 bases in between. Germline CDR1 and CDR2: SGHTA and FQGNSA. This CDR3 contains 15 residues. Here the CDR3 reads CASSLTGTEADTQYF. The CDR3 DNA sequence: TGTGCCAGCAGCCTTACCGGGACTGAGGCAGATACGCAGTATTTT.

This clonotype has just a few counts. V usage is TRBV28 and J usage is TRBJ2-4; D possibly corresponds to TRBD1 (6 bases). The V end was cut by 7 bases, the J end by 3 bases, with 19 bases between. In germline, CDR1 is MDHEN, CDR2 SYDVKM. There are 16 residues in the CDR3. CDR3 nucleotide sequence: TGTGCCAGCAACAAACCGACAGGAAGAAACAAAAACATTCAGTACTTC. It codes for CASNKPTGRNKNIQYF.

This chain links TRBV15 with TRBJ2-1, with 11 positions matching TRBD2. The CDR3 extends over 14 amino acids. CDR1 and CDR2 (germline): LNHNV, YYDKDF (reference sequence). V dropped 6 bases and J dropped 2; count of bases not matched to a gene: 0. The CDR3 DNA follows: TGTGCCACCAGGGGACTAGCGGCCTACAATGAGCAGTTCTTC. This encodes CATRGLAAYNEQFF.

This chain joins TRBV28 and TRBJ2-6, with 8 bases lining up with TRBD1. Trimming took 3 bases from V and 0 from J; bases not matched to a gene: 10. Germline V gene sequence: CDR1 MDHEN, CDR2 SYDVKM. The CDR3 has 19 residues. CDR3 bases: TGTGCCAGCAGTTTTCCCGGACAGGGCCAGGGCTCTGGGGCCAACGTCCTGACTTTC. Translated: CASSFPGQGQGSGANVLTF. Together with reference TRBV28 and TRBJ2-6, the CDR3 gives the full variable domain: DVKVTQSSRYLVKRTGEKVFLECVQDMDHENMFWYRQDPGLGLRLIYFSYDVKMKEKGDIPEGYSVSREKKERFSLILESASTNQTSMYLCASSFPGQGQGSGANVLTFGAGSRLTVL.

This clonotype was seen a handful of times. The V call is TRBV29-1, the J call TRBJ2-4; D gene ambiguous. The CDR3 is 13 residues long. V was shortened by 4 bases and J by 0 bases, with 7 bases between the two germline ends. CDR1 and CDR2 from the germline V gene are SQVTM and ANQGSEA. The CDR3 nucleotides are TGCAGCGTTGCACTGATAGCCAAAAACATTCAGTACTTC. Its protein product is CSVALIAKNIQYF.

This clonotype appeared a few times. This chain joins TRBV20-1 and TRBJ1-1; D ambiguous. Germline CDR1 is DFQATT and CDR2 is SNEGSKA (reference sequence). Deletions cut 7 bases from V and 4 bases from J, with 10 bases between. The CDR3 contains 11 residues. DNA for the CDR3: TGCAGTGGGCTGTGGGGCACTGAAGCTTTCTTT. It codes for CSGLWGTEAFF.

The chain employs TRBV10-3 and TRBJ1-1; D remains ambiguous. Trimming took 2 bases from V and 10 from J, leaving 11 bases between them. The CDR3 consists of 12 residues. Germline values: CDR1 ENHRY, CDR2 SYGVKD. For the CDR3, the DNA is TGTGCCATCAGTGAGGAGACACGAGTAGCTTTCTTT. Its protein is CAISEETRVAFF.

This CDR3 reads CSAASSSGKTTNYGYTF. For the CDR3, the DNA is TGCAGTGCTGCATCGTCCTCTGGGAAGACAACTAACTATGGCTACACCTTC. This chain connects TRBV20-1 to TRBJ1-2; D gene ambiguous. The CDR3 runs to 17 residues. V was cut by 5 bases and J by 0 bases, with 22 bases left in between. Germline assignment: CDR1 DFQATT and CDR2 SNEGSKA (reference sequence).

This chain links TRBV2 with TRBJ1-2; D not resolved. The CDR3 has 8 amino acids. Germline V CDR1 and CDR2: SNHLY, FYNNEI. In nucleotides, the CDR3 is TGTGAACTGTCTGGCTACACCTTC. Amino acid sequence: CELSGYTF.

With respect to this clonotype: Germline and junction disagree at one end, which may indicate a read error. The chain carries TRBV2 and TRBJ1-2; 7 bases fit TRBD1. Germline CDR1 is SNHLY and CDR2 is FYNNEI. The CDR3 is made up of 14 amino acids. The CDR3 region is CASRAGQANYGYTF. CDR3 DNA sequence: TGTGCCAGCAGGGCCGGACAGGCCAACTACGGCTACACCTTC.

The rearrangement uses TRBV20-1 and TRBJ2-5; TRBD2 aligns across 13 bases. The germline V gene encodes CDR1 DFQATT and CDR2 SNEGSKA (reference sequence). The CDR3 consists of 15 residues. Trimming removed 6 bases from V and 1 base from J; junction bases left unmatched: 5. Written as DNA, the CDR3 is TGCAGTGCCCAGGGACTAGCGGGATCCCAAGAGACCCAGTACTTC. Its translation is CSAQGLAGSQETQYF.

This clonotype was seen more than once but under ten times. The chain is built from TRBV7-2 and TRBJ2-5, with a weak D call TRBD2 (6 bases). Trimming removed 5 bases from V and 4 bases from J, with 14 bases in between. CDR1 SGHTA and CDR2 FQGNSA come from the germline V gene. CDR3 size: 14 residues. CDR3 region: CASSLILGGETQYF. CDR3 coding DNA: TGTGCCAGCAGCCTAATTCTGGGGGGAGAGACCCAGTACTTC.

This rearrangement joins TRBV7-3 to TRBJ2-1, with a possible D match to TRBD1 (5 bases). Germline-derived CDR1 and CDR2 are SGHTA and FQGTGA. V lost 2 bases to trimming and J lost 2 bases, with 10 bases between them. This CDR3 has 15 residues. CDR3 bases: TGTGCCAGCAGCTTACAGGGTCACCCCTACAATGAGCAGTTCTTC. This sequence encodes CASSLQGHPYNEQFF.

V is TRBV6-6 and J is TRBJ2-7; no clear D. Trimming cost V 2 bases and J 4 bases, with 12 bases left between them. The CDR3 runs 14 residues. CDR1 MNHNY and CDR2 SVGAGI come from the germline V gene (reference sequence). CDR3 region: CASSYVLTNYEQYF. In DNA form, the CDR3 reads TGTGCCAGCAGTTACGTGCTGACAAATTACGAGCAGTACTTC.

This clonotype appeared a few times. The genes are TRBV4-1 and TRBJ1-4; D is unclear. Per the germline V gene, CDR1 is MGHRA and CDR2 is YSYEKL. This CDR3 is 14 amino acids long. V lost 1 base and J 8 bases, leaving 11 bases between the germline ends. In DNA form, the CDR3 reads TGCGCCAGCAGCCAAGGGTTTATGTCGGAAAAACTGTTTTTT. Residues: CASSQGFMSEKLFF.

This clonotype was counted a few times. CDR3 DNA sequence: TGCGCCAGCACGGGACTAGCGGAAGAGACCCAGTACTTC. This translates into CASTGLAEETQYF. This chain links TRBV5-1 with TRBJ2-5, with TRBD2 matching 11 bases. Germline V gene sequence: CDR1 SGHRS, CDR2 YFSETQ. The trim removed 6 bases at V and 3 bases at J, leaving 1 base unmatched. The CDR3 is 13 residues long.

V gene TRBV20-1 combines with J gene TRBJ2-5, with TRBD2 matching 9 bases. The germline CDR1 and CDR2 sequences are DFQATT and SNEGSKA (reference sequence). The junction had 5 bases not matched to a gene; V was cut back by 3 bases and J by 0 bases. This CDR3 region has 15 residues. The CDR3 is CSARWLAGYQETQYF. As DNA, the CDR3 is TGCAGTGCTAGGTGGCTAGCGGGGTACCAAGAGACCCAGTACTTC.

This clonotype was counted ten times or more. The gene calls are TRBV27 and TRBJ2-1; possible D gene TRBD2, 6 bases. The CDR3 length is 15 residues. V was cut by 2 bases and J by 2 bases, with 10 bases left in between. Germline V gene sequence: CDR1 MNHEY, CDR2 SMNVEV (reference sequence). The CDR3 sequence: CASSLASDTYNEQFF. CDR3 sequence (DNA): TGTGCCAGCAGTTTAGCTAGCGATACCTACAATGAGCAGTTCTTC.

V usage is TRBV11-1 and J usage is TRBJ2-7; D remains ambiguous. CDR3 length equals 13 residues. The V end lost 7 bases, the J end lost 3 bases, and 13 bases lay between the germline ends. Germline assignment: CDR1 SGHAT and CDR2 FQDESV (reference sequence). Here the CDR3 reads CASTHSPLYEQYF. CDR3 DNA: TGTGCCAGCACCCACAGCCCCCTCTACGAGCAGTACTTC.

The V and J genes are TRBV28 and TRBJ1-1; D is unclear. This CDR3 has 13 amino acids. V lost 7 bases and J 2 bases, leaving 11 bases between the germline ends. Germline CDR1 and CDR2: MDHEN and SYDVKM. Written as DNA, the CDR3 is TGTGCCAGCACTAGGAATGAAAACACTGAAGCTTTCTTT. Residues: CASTRNENTEAFF.

The chain has TRBV6-5 and TRBJ2-1; 7 bases are shared with TRBD2. CDR1 is MNHEY, CDR2 SVGAGI, per germline. The CDR3 totals 14 residues. V was clipped by 0 bases and J by 9 bases; unmatched bases: 5. The CDR3 DNA follows: TGTGCCAGCAGTTACTCGGGGAGGGCGGGTGAGCAGTTCTTC. It specifies CASSYSGRAGEQFF.

The chain has TRBV15 and TRBJ2-5; D uncertain. Germline loops: CDR1 LNHNV, CDR2 YYDKDF (reference sequence). The CDR3 sequence is 13 residues long. The V gene lost 8 bases and the J gene lost 3 bases, with 13 bases spanning the gap. DNA of the CDR3: TGTGCCACCCGTTCCACGGGTGAAGAGACCCAGTACTTC. Its protein product is CATRSTGEETQYF.

This chain uses TRBV27 with TRBJ2-3; weak D call: TRBD2 (7 bases). V was cut by 3 bases and J by 0 bases, with 13 bases left in between. The CDR3 totals 16 residues. Germline V gene lookup returns CDR1 MNHEY and CDR2 SMNVEV (reference sequence). The CDR3 DNA follows: TGTGCCAGCAGTTTGAGACGGGGGGCCAGCACAGATACGCAGTATTTT. The encoded protein is CASSLRRGASTDTQYF.

There are a few counts of this clonotype. V gene TRBV4-1 combines with J gene TRBJ1-2; D not resolved. Germline V gene data show CDR1 as MGHRA and CDR2 as YSYEKL. The CDR3 runs 16 residues. V lost 0 bases and J lost 2, with 13 bases in between. CDR3 region: CASSQETVGRNYGYTF. The CDR3 DNA is TGCGCCAGCAGCCAAGAAACGGTTGGGAGAAACTATGGCTACACCTTC.

This clonotype was detected only a few times. V is TRBV4-1 and J is TRBJ2-5; 12 nucleotides line up with TRBD2. Germline lookup yields CDR1 MGHRA and CDR2 YSYEKL. This CDR3 has 15 residues. V lost 4 bases, J lost 11 bases, and 11 bases stayed unmatched. Written as DNA, the CDR3 is TGCGCCAGCAGCCTACCGACTAGCGGGGGTTTGGAGCAGTACTTC. Amino acids: CASSLPTSGGLEQYF.